This entry is about one T cell receptor beta chain. Cells sorted by CD45RO/CCR7/CD25/CD127/CD95/CD27 comprised CD4+ naive, central memory, regulatory and stem cell-like memory cells. The data were obtained in a study of beta chain features in type 1 diabetes. The study reverse transcribed the entire isolated RNA, so it sequenced expressed TCRB transcripts. TCRdb keeps only in-frame clones here, not all; method: immunoSEQ multiplex PCR. The sample carries fewer than 150,000 clones, about 7.1% recorded once. The V segment lost 3 bases and the J segment 5 bases; nucleotides outside the gene matches: 3. The germline V gene encodes CDR1 MGHRA and CDR2 YSYEKL. CDR3 length: 13 amino acids.

The gene calls are TRBV4-1 and TRBJ2-7, with 8 bases identical to TRBD2. The TCR sequence derives from a woman aged 25-40 years in good health. Material for sequencing was central memory CD4+ T cells from blood. In DNA, the CDR3 is TGCGCCAGCAGCCACGGACTAGCCGACGAGCAGTACTTC. Residues: CASSHGLADEQYF.